This T cell receptor (beta chain) was recovered during a study of blood T cells in healthy people across ages. Study-level results: Across the age range, TCR beta diversity per million T cells fell in a roughly linear way.

With a J-beta primer mix and a sample-barcoded 5' primer, a second PCR ran roughly 7 to 11 cycles. TCRdb processed the 5' RACE reads anew with MiXCR; each CDR3 protein has one entry. The sample lists 1.8 million or so distinct CDR3 sequences, about two fifths occurring once. The junction had 4 bases not matched to a gene; V was cut back by 4 bases and J by 0 bases. The CDR3 is 15 residues long. Germline V gene lookup returns CDR1 SGDLS and CDR2 YYNGEE. This clonotype showed up just a few times. Its antigen is undetermined. Every sample gave at least 5.5 micrograms of total RNA when it was extracted. The chain uses TRBV9 and TRBJ2-3, with TRBD2 identical over 8 bases. This sequence was found in a human donor in good health. Sequencing used blood. CDR3 in DNA: TGTGCCAGCAGCTTTAGCGGGGTTAGCACAGATACGCAGTATTTT. Its protein product is CASSFSGVSTDTQYF.